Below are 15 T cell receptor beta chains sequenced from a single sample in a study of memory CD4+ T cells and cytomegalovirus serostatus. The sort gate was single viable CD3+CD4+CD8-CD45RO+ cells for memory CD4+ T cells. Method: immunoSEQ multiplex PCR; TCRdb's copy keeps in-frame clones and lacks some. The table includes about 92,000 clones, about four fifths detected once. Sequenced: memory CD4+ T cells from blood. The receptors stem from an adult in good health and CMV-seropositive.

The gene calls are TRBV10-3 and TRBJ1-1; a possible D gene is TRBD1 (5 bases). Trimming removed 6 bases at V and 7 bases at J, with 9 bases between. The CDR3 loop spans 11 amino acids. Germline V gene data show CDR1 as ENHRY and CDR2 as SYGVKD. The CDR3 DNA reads TGTGCCATCAGGTCTCAGGGTGAAGCTTTCTTT. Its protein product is CAIRSQGEAFF.

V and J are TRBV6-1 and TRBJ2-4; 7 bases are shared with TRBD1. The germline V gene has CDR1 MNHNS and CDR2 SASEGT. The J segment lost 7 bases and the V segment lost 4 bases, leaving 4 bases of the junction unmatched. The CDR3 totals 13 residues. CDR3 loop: CASSADRVNIQYF. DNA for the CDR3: TGTGCCAGCAGTGCAGACAGGGTGAACATTCAGTACTTC.

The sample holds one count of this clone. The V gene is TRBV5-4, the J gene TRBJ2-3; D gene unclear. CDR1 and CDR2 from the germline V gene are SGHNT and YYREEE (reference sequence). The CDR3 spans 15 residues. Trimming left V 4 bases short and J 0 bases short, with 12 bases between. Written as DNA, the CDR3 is TGTGCCAGCAGCCGAGATCAATATAGCACAGATACGCAGTATTTT. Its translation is CASSRDQYSTDTQYF.

As DNA, the CDR3 is TGTGCCAGTAGACCCGGGTGGACGAGCACCGGGGAGCTGTTTTTT. Its protein is CASRPGWTSTGELFF. The V gene is TRBV19, the J gene TRBJ2-2, with no clear D. Germline CDR1 and CDR2: LNHDA and SQIVND (reference sequence). CDR3 size: 15 residues. Trimming shortened V by 6 bases and J by 4 bases, and 15 bases separated the two germline ends.

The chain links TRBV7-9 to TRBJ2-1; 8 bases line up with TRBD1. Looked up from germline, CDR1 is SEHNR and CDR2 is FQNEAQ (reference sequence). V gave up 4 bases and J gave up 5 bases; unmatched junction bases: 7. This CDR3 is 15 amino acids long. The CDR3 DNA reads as TGTGCCAGCAGCTCCGGACAGGGATTGGACAATGAGCAGTTCTTC. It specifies CASSSGQGLDNEQFF.

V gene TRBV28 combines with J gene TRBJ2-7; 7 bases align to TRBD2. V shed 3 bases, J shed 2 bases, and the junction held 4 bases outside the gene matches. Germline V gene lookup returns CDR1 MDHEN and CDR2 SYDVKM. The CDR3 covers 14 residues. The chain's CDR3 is CASSFGLAAYEQYF. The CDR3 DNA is TGTGCCAGCAGTTTCGGGCTAGCGGCCTACGAGCAGTACTTC. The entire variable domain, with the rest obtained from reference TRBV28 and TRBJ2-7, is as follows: DVKVTQSSRYLVKRTGEKVFLECVQDMDHENMFWYRQDPGLGLRLIYFSYDVKMKEKGDIPEGYSVSREKKERFSLILESASTNQTSMYLCASSFGLAAYEQYFGPGTRLTVT.

Here the CDR3 reads CASSLRGGSADTQYF. The CDR3 DNA reads TGCGCCAGCAGCCTTCGGGGCGGGAGCGCAGATACGCAGTATTTT. The chain combines TRBV4-1 with TRBJ2-3; 7 positions agree with TRBD2. Germline CDR1 MGHRA, CDR2 YSYEKL. J gave up 4 bases and V 4 bases, and 8 bases lay outside the gene matches. This CDR3 has 15 amino acids.

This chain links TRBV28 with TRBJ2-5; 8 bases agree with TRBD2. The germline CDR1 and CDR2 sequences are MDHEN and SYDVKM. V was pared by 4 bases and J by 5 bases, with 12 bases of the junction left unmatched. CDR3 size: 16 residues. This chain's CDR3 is CASSSPRGTRRETQYF. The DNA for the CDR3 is TGTGCCAGCAGTTCCCCCCGAGGGACTAGGAGGGAGACCCAGTACTTC. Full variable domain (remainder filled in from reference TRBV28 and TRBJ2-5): DVKVTQSSRYLVKRTGEKVFLECVQDMDHENMFWYRQDPGLGLRLIYFSYDVKMKEKGDIPEGYSVSREKKERFSLILESASTNQTSMYLCASSSPRGTRRETQYFGPGTRLLVL.

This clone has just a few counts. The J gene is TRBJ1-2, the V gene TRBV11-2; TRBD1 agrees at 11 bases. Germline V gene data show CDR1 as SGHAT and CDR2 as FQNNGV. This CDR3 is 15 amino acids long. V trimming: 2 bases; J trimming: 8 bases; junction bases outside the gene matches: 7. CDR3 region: CASSLNSGQGGGYTF. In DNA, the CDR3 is TGTGCCAGCAGCTTAAACTCGGGACAGGGGGGCGGCTACACCTTC.

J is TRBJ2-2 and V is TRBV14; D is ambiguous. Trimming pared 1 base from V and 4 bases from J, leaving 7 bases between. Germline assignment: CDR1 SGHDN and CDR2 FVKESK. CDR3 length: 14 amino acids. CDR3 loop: CASSQGAGTGELFF. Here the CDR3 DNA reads TGTGCCAGCAGCCAAGGTGCTGGCACCGGGGAGCTGTTTTTT.

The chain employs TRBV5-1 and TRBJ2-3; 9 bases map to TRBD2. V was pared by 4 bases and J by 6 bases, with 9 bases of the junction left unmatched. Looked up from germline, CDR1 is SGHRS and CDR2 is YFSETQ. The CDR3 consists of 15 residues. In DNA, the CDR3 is TGCGCCAGCAGCGGCGGGAGGGCCAAAGGGGATACGCAGTATTTT. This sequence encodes CASSGGRAKGDTQYF.

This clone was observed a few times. This CDR3 reads CAWSDGSIEQFF. CDR3 nucleotides: TGTGCCTGGAGTGACGGTAGCATTGAGCAGTTCTTC. The chain is built from TRBV30 and TRBJ2-1; the D is unclear. CDR1 is GTSNPN, CDR2 SVGIG, per germline (reference sequence). The CDR3 has 12 amino acids. The V and J ends lost 1 base and 9 bases respectively, with 10 bases between them.

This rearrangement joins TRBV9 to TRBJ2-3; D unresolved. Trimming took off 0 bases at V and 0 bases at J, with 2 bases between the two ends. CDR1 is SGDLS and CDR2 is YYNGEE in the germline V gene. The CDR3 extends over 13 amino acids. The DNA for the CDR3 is TGTGCCAGCAGCGTAGACAGCACAGATACGCAGTATTTT. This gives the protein CASSVDSTDTQYF.

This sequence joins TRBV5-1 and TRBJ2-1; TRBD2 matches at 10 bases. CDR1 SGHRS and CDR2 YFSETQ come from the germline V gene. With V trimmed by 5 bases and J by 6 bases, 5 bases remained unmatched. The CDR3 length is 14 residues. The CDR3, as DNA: TGCGCCAGCAGATTAGCGGGAGGAGGCAATGAGCAGTTCTTC. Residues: CASRLAGGGNEQFF.

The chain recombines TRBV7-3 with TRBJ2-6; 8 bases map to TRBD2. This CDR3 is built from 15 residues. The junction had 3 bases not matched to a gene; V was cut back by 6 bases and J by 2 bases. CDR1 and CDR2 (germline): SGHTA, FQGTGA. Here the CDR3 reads CASRPGGAGANVLTF. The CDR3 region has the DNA TGTGCCAGCAGACCGGGAGGGGCTGGGGCCAACGTCCTGACTTTC.